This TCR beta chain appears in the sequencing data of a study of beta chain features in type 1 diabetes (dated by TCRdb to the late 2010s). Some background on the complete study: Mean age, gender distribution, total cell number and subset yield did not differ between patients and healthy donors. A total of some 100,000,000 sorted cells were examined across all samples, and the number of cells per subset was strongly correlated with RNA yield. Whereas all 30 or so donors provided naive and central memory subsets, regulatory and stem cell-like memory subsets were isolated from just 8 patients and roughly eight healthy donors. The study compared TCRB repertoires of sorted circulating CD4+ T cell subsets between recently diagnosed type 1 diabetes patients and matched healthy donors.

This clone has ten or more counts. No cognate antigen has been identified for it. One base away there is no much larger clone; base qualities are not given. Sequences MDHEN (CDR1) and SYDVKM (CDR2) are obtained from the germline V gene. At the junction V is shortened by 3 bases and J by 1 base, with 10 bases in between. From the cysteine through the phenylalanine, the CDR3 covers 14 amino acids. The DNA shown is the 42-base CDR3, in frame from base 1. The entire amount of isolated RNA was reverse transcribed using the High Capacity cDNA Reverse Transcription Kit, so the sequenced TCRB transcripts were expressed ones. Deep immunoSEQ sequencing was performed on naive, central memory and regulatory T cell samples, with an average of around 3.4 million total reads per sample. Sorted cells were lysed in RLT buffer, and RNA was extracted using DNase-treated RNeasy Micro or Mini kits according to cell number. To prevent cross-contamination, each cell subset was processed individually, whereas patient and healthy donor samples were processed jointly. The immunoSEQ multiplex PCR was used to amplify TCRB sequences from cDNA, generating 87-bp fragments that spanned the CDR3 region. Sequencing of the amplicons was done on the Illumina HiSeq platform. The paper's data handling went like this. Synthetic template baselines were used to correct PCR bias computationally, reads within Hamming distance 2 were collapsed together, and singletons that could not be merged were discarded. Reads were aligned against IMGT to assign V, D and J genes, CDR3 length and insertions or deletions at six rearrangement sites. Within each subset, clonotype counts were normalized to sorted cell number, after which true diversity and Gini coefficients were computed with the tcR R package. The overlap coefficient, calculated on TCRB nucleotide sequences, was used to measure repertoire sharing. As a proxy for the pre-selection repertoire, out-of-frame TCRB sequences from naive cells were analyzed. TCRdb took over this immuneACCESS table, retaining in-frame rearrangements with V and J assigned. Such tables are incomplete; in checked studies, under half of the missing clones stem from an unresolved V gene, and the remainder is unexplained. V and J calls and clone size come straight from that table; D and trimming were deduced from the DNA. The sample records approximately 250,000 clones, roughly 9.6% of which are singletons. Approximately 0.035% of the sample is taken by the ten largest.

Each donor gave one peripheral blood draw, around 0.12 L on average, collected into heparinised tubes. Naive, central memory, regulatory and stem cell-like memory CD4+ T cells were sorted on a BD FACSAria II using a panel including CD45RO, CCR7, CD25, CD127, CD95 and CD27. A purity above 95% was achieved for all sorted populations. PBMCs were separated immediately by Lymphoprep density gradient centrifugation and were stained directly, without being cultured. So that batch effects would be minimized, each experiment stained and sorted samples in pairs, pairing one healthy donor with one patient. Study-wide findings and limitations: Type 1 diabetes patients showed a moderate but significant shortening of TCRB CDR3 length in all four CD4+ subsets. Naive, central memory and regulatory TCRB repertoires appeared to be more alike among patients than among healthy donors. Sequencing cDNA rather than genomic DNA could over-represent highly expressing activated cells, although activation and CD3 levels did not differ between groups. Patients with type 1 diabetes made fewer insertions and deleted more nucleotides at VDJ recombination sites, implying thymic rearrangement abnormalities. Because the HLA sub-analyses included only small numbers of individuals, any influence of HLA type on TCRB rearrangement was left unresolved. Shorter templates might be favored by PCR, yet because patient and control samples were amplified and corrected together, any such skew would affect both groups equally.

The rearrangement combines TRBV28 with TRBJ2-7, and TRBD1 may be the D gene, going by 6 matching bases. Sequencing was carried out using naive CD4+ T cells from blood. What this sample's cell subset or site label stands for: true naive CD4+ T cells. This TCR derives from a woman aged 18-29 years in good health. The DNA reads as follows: TGTGCCAGCAGTTTCTACAGGGTGTCCTACGAGCAGTACTTC. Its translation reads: CASSFYRVSYEQYF.